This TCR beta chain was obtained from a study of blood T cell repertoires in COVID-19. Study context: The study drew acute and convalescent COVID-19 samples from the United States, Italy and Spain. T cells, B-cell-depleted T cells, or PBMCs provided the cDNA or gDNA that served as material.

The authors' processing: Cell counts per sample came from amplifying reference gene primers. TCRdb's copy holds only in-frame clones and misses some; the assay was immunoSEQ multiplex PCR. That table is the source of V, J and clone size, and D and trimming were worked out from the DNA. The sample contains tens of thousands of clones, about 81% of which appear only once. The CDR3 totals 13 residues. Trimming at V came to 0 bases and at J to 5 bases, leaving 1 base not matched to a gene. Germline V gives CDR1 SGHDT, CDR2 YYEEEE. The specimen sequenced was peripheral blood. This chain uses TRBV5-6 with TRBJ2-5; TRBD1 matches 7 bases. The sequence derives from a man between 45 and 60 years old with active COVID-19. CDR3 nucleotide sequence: TGTGCCAGCAGCTTGGAGGGGGCGGAGACCCAGTACTTC. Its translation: CASSLEGAETQYF.